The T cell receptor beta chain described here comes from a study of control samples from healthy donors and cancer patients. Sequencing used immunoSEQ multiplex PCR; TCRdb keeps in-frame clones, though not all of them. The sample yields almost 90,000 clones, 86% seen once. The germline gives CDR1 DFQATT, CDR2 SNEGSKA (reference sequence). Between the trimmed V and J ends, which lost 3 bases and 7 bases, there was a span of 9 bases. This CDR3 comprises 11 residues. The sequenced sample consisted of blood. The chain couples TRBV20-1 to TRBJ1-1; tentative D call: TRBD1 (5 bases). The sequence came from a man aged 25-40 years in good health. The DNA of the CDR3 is TGCAGTGCTAGGTTGGGGGATGAAGCTTTCTTT. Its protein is CSARLGDEAFF.